Only a few counts were recorded for the clone carrying this TCR beta chain. The data are from a study of T cell repertoires in cytomegalovirus infection. TCRdb processed the reads anew with MiXCR; each CDR3 protein has one entry. In the table there are about 260,000 distinct CDR3 sequences, roughly an eighth of which are singletons. The source of this sequence is a human donor in good health (CMV status not recorded). Some clones in this sample may be carry-over from other donors' samples. The sequenced sample consisted of PBMCs.

CDR3 sequence (DNA): TGTGCCACCAGCAGAGATACGCGGGGGGCTTTCTTT. Amino acid sequence: CATSRDTRGAFF. The chain joins TRBV15 to TRBJ1-1, with TRBD1 as a possible D gene (5 bases). V lost 0 bases to trimming and J lost 11 bases, with 10 bases between them. Germline assignment: CDR1 LNHNV and CDR2 YYDKDF (reference sequence). The CDR3 is 12 residues long.